A selection of T cell receptor beta chains follows, all from one sample in a study of regulatory T cells in long-lasting Graves disease. TCRdb reprocessed the multiplex PCR reads via MiXCR and lists one record per CDR3 protein. The table has 500,000 to 700,000 distinct CDR3 sequences, under 20% seen once. The same sample was also studied in work on T cells in Graves' hyperthyroidism and ophthalmopathy.

The sequencing here drew on peripheral blood mononuclear cells (PBMCs), taken at new diagnosis, from a patient treated with antithyroid drugs. The receptors were sampled from a woman in her thirties with Graves disease. The conserved cysteine and the conserved F or W are not part of the CDR3 here. Size values are once, few and many counts, or a class for expanded clones, and some rows have none.

>TRBV20-1|TRBJ2-1|many
SASLGEVNEQF
>TRBV5-1|TRBJ1-1|-
ASSLEAGLNTEAF
>TRBV7-3|TRBJ2-1|many
ASSYAGTVAYNEQF
>TRBV5-1|TRBJ2-2|-
ASSLDPGAGELF
>TRBV6-1|TRBJ2-7|-
ASSVDRAPYEQY
>TRBV3-1|TRBJ2-2|-
ASSQDLGGGNTGELF
>TRBV7-2|TRBJ2-7|-
ASSLSWGGGEQY
>TRBV11-2|TRBJ2-7|many
ASSPLQRRCEQY
>TRBV2|TRBJ1-6|many
ASSHGTGDSPLH
>TRBV7-2|TRBJ1-6|few
ASSLVGGPGNSPLH
>TRBV15|TRBJ2-6|-
ATSRVFFPGRGSSGANVLT
>TRBV29-1|TRBJ1-5|many
SVGTAPNQPQH
>TRBV6-9|TRBJ2-3|-
ASSYLGQGTDTQY
>TRBV29-1|TRBJ2-7|few
SVDGGDRRPYEQY
>TRBV10-3|TRBJ2-5|few
AISDRTSAGGETQY
>TRBV7-8|TRBJ2-5|many
ASSPRGGWRQETQY
>TRBV27|TRBJ1-2|many
ASSLTGPWGYT
>TRBV20-1|TRBJ2-7|few
SAGDIYEQY
>TRBV30|TRBJ2-2|-
ACKDTYRLAGVFTGELF
>TRBV6-1|TRBJ1-1|many
ASRATGKPEAF
>TRBV6-5|TRBJ1-1|many
ASSYSIPGTTEAF
>TRBV6-5|TRBJ2-2|few
ASSYGDLNTGELF
>TRBV9|TRBJ1-2|many
ASSVEGTGGRGRYGYT
>TRBV2|TRBJ2-7|many
ASRTGQVIYEQY
>TRBV24-1|TRBJ1-2|once
ATSDPGDGYGCT
>TRBV9|TRBJ2-1|-
ASSVGGTYEQF
>TRBV18|TRBJ1-6|few
ASSPGVQDNSPLH
>TRBV5-6|TRBJ2-1|-
ASSLWDRDNNEQF
>TRBV6-1|TRBJ1-1|many
ASRQRGQNTEAF
>TRBV20-1|TRBJ2-5|-
SARESGRLQTQY
>TRBV9|TRBJ2-1|-
ASSVVAGPYNEQF
>TRBV2|TRBJ1-5|many
ASSEASQGVQPQH
>TRBV5-1|TRBJ2-7|many
ASSGSTGQGEQY
>TRBV5-8|TRBJ1-2|many
ASQVFSGFYGYT
>TRBV7-9|TRBJ1-1|many
ASSPRDRPNTEAF
>TRBV7-8|TRBJ1-2|-
ASSFREVGYGYT
>TRBV5-1|TRBJ1-1|-
ASSPWFITEAF
>TRBV7-9|TRBJ2-1|-
ATSGGSGGIYNEQF
>TRBV20-1|TRBJ1-1|many
SAFGQANTEAF
>TRBV5-6|TRBJ1-2|few
ASSFGSGGVYGYT
>TRBV24-1|TRBJ2-1|-
ATSDPRLGVAYNEQF
>TRBV5-1|TRBJ2-7|few
ASSSPNFDSGYEQY
>TRBV12-3/TRBV12-4|TRBJ2-3|many
ASSLAGGLASFTDTQY
>TRBV2|TRBJ2-7|many
ASRVGSSGYEQY
>TRBV25-1|TRBJ1-2|-
ASSELLVSRDRGRKGYT
>TRBV6-1|TRBJ2-7|few
ASSAGLVERYEQY
>TRBV12-3/TRBV12-4|TRBJ2-7|many
ASSLVGGRWQGRPYEQY
>TRBV12-3/TRBV12-4|TRBJ2-7|many
ASQNQAGGSYEQY
>TRBV7-2|TRBJ1-5|many
ASSSSYAGNQPQH